A single TCR beta chain is shown here with its context. Its specificity is not known. TCRdb independently ran MiXCR on the RT-PCR reads; one entry per CDR3 protein. The repertoire consists of more than 450,000 distinct CDR3 sequences, with about 12% occurring once and the leading ten covering roughly 10%. These data originate in a study of response to subunit inactivated influenza vaccine. Study-wide results and limits: Researchers suggested that each seasonal influenza vaccination recruits few new T cells.

From germline, CDR1 is LNHNV and CDR2 YYDKDF (reference sequence). Germline trimming cut 0 bases from V and 5 bases from J; bases unmatched to any gene: 3. The CDR3 covers 15 residues. This sequence originates from a man aged 45 to 65 who received an inactivated influenza vaccine. The sequenced sample was PBMCs from blood, obtained on the day of vaccination. The chain recombines TRBV15 with TRBJ2-7, with TRBD2 matching over 11 bases. For the CDR3, the DNA is TGTGCCACCAGCAGAGAGACTAGCGGGATCGACGAGCAGTACTTC. Its protein is CATSRETSGIDEQYF.